Presented here are 23 T cell receptor beta chains from one specimen sequenced in a study of T-cell memory formation after mild COVID-19. TCRdb ran MiXCR on the 5' RACE reads and lists one entry per CDR3 protein. The sample has fewer than 400,000 distinct CDR3 sequences; about 15% are singletons. Sequenced material: PBMCs or a T cell subset sorted from them (not recorded which). The receptors derive from a man aged 18 to 30 who had mild COVID-19 (a few samples of this study predate the infection). Cell type and time point are not known.

This chain uses TRBV7-9 with TRBJ1-3; the D is unclear. CDR3 size: 15 residues. CDR1 and CDR2 from the germline V gene are SEHNR and FQNEAQ (reference sequence). Trimming left V 0 bases short and J 1 base short, with 7 bases between. CDR3 sequence: CASSLARDSGNTIYF. CDR3 coding DNA: TGTGCCAGCAGCTTAGCGCGGGATTCTGGAAACACCATATATTTT.

In its sample, this clonotype was seen a few times. The V gene is TRBV29-1, the J gene TRBJ2-1, with D tentatively TRBD2 (5 bases). The germline CDR1 and CDR2 sequences are SQVTM and ANQGSEA. This CDR3 has 12 residues. The germline V and J ends were trimmed by 3 bases and 6 bases, with 9 bases remaining between them. CDR3 coding DNA: TGCAGCGTTGACTGGGAGATCAATGAGCAGTTCTTC. Amino acids: CSVDWEINEQFF.

This clonotype has a handful of counts. The chain couples TRBV24-1 to TRBJ1-1; D uncertain. V was clipped by 0 bases and J by 2 bases, with 9 bases between them. Germline V gene lookup returns CDR1 KGHDR and CDR2 SFDVKD. The CDR3 loop spans 15 amino acids. CDR3 nucleotides: TGTGCCACCAGTGATTTGGGGCCGGTAAACACTGAAGCTTTCTTT. Translated, it gives CATSDLGPVNTEAFF.

The genes are TRBV7-9 and TRBJ2-1; no clear D. CDR1 and CDR2 (germline): SEHNR, FQNEAQ (reference sequence). V lost 4 bases, J lost 8 bases, and 9 bases lay in between. The CDR3 contains 12 residues. The CDR3 protein is CASSSGPHEQFF. The DNA of the CDR3 is TGTGCCAGCAGCTCAGGCCCTCATGAGCAGTTCTTC.

This clonotype showed up just a few times. The V call is TRBV7-9, the J call TRBJ2-1, with D perhaps assigned TRBD1 or TRBD2 (5 bases each). The CDR3 has 16 amino acids. V lost 5 bases and J lost 3, with 17 bases in between. In germline, CDR1 is SEHNR, CDR2 FQNEAQ (reference sequence). Written as DNA, the CDR3 is TGTGCCAGCAGCCCCCGGGGACGAGGCGTCTACAATGAGCAGTTCTTC. Its protein is CASSPRGRGVYNEQFF.

This clonotype was observed a few times. The chain carries TRBV7-2 and TRBJ1-5; D is possibly TRBD1 (5 bases). CDR3 length: 13 residues. V was clipped by 3 bases and J by 5 bases, with 8 bases between them. Germline V gene data show CDR1 as SGHTA and CDR2 as FQGNSA. CDR3 sequence reads: CASSLQGHQPQHF. CDR3 bases: TGTGCCAGCAGCTTGCAGGGTCATCAGCCCCAGCATTTT.

The chain joins TRBV10-3 to TRBJ2-7; TRBD1 aligns across 8 bases. Germline trimming cut 4 bases from V and 5 bases from J; bases unmatched to any gene: 4. CDR1 is ENHRY and CDR2 is SYGVKD in the germline V gene. This CDR3 spans 13 amino acids. The CDR3 spells CAISGQGADEQYV. The CDR3 bases are TGTGCCATCAGTGGGCAGGGGGCCGACGAGCAGTACGTC.

This clonotype was counted between two and nine times. This chain links TRBV11-2 with TRBJ2-3; 7 nucleotides align to TRBD2. CDR3 length: 17 amino acids. V lost 3 bases to trimming and J lost 4 bases; unmatched junction nucleotides: 13. Germline assignment: CDR1 SGHAT and CDR2 FQNNGV. The CDR3 reads CASSLGNSGPGADTQYF. In DNA form, the CDR3 reads TGTGCCAGCAGCTTGGGGAATAGCGGGCCTGGCGCAGATACGCAGTATTTT.

This clonotype was observed many times. V is TRBV6-5 and J is TRBJ1-1, with no clear D. This CDR3 spans 15 amino acids. Germline loops: CDR1 MNHEY, CDR2 SVGAGI. V lost 0 bases, J lost 0 bases, and 8 bases lay in between. CDR3 nucleotides: TGTGCCAGCAGTTACTCCTCAGGCATGAACACTGAAGCTTTCTTT. As protein: CASSYSSGMNTEAFF.

This clonotype was recorded a few times. In nucleotides, the CDR3 is TGTGCCAGCAGCTCCAGTGGAGGGGGCAGCACAGATACGCAGTATTTT. Protein sequence: CASSSSGGGSTDTQYF. The rearrangement joins TRBV6-2 or TRBV6-3 to TRBJ2-3, with D possibly TRBD1 on 7 matching bases. Germline lookup yields CDR1 MNHEY and CDR2 SVGEGT. The germline V and J ends were trimmed by 6 bases and 0 bases, with 16 bases remaining between them. The CDR3 has 16 residues.

This clonotype showed up just a few times. The chain has TRBV4-1 and TRBJ1-5; 8 bases match TRBD1. The CDR3 has 15 residues. V was clipped by 0 bases and J by 9 bases; unmatched bases: 7. CDR1 is MGHRA and CDR2 is YSYEKL in the germline V gene. The CDR3 DNA follows: TGCGCCAGCAGCCAAGAGCCGGGCAGGGGGCGGCCCCAGCATTTT. Translation: CASSQEPGRGRPQHF.

This clonotype has a handful of counts. The chain couples TRBV12-3 or TRBV12-4 to TRBJ1-4; perhaps TRBD1 as D (6 bases). The CDR3 consists of 14 residues. Between the trimmed V and J ends, which lost 3 bases and 10 bases, there was a span of 15 bases. The CDR3 sequence: CASSLGGASRKLFF. In DNA, the CDR3 is TGTGCCAGCAGTTTGGGGGGCGCTTCCCGAAAACTGTTTTTT.

This clonotype has only a few counts. V and J are TRBV20-1 and TRBJ2-5; D ambiguous. The germline CDR1 and CDR2 sequences are DFQATT and SNEGSKA (reference sequence). The CDR3 length is 12 residues. Between the trimmed V and J ends, which lost 2 bases and 5 bases, there was a span of 9 bases. Here the CDR3 reads CSARSGLETQYF. CDR3 in DNA: TGCAGTGCTAGAAGTGGATTGGAGACCCAGTACTTC.

This clonotype was counted between two and nine times. The chain couples TRBV7-2 to TRBJ1-1; D remains ambiguous. V lost 7 bases and J lost 5, with 14 bases in between. The CDR3 runs to 13 residues. Per germline, CDR1 SGHTA and CDR2 FQGNSA. DNA of the CDR3: TGTGCCAGCACCTCGACCCCGGGGACTGAAGCTTTCTTT. Amino acid sequence: CASTSTPGTEAFF.

There are a few counts of this clonotype. The chain joins TRBV12-5 to TRBJ1-6; no definite D call. CDR3 length: 16 residues. The germline V gene has CDR1 LGHNT and CDR2 FRNRAP. Trimming pared 3 bases from V and 2 bases from J, leaving 11 bases between. The CDR3 DNA is TGTGCTAGTGGTTTAAGTGTCTCAGCCTATAATTCACCCCTCCACTTT. The encoded protein is CASGLSVSAYNSPLHF.

This clonotype was found a few times. The chain is built from TRBV29-1 and TRBJ2-5; D is unresolved. Germline V gives CDR1 SQVTM, CDR2 ANQGSEA. The CDR3 is made up of 13 amino acids. Trimming removed 1 base from V and 2 bases from J, with 8 bases in between. CDR3 sequence: CSVEGTAQETQYF. The CDR3 DNA reads TGCAGCGTTGAAGGAACAGCACAAGAGACCCAGTACTTC.

This clonotype was detected a few times. V and J are TRBV7-9 and TRBJ2-5, with D maybe TRBD2 (5 bases). The V end was cut by 7 bases, the J end by 5 bases, with 8 bases between. The CDR3 runs 11 residues. Germline V gene lookup returns CDR1 SEHNR and CDR2 FQNEAQ (reference sequence). The CDR3 region has the DNA TGTGCCAGCAACGGGAAGGAGACCCAGTACTTC. This sequence encodes CASNGKETQYF.

This clonotype was recorded a few times. The V and J genes are TRBV6-5 and TRBJ2-7, with D possibly matching TRBD2 (6 bases). Germline CDR1 reads MNHEY; CDR2 reads SVGAGI. V lost 5 bases, J lost 3 bases, and 11 bases lay in between. This CDR3 contains 13 residues. The CDR3 DNA reads as TGTGCCAGCAGTCATCCGGGGGACTACGAGCAGTACTTC. Translating gives CASSHPGDYEQYF.

The table lists this clonotype with a few counts. The chain has TRBV27 and TRBJ2-5; a possible D gene is TRBD1 (6 bases). Germline V gene lookup returns CDR1 MNHEY and CDR2 SMNVEV (reference sequence). Trimming took off 4 bases at V and 5 bases at J, with 11 bases between the two ends. This CDR3 has 13 residues. The CDR3: CASSSRGWETQYF. The CDR3 nucleotides are TGTGCCAGCAGTTCCAGGGGCTGGGAGACCCAGTACTTC.

This clonotype has at least ten counts. This chain links TRBV5-4 with TRBJ1-2, with a weak D call TRBD1 (6 bases). CDR3 length: 15 amino acids. The V gene lost 4 bases and the J gene lost 5 bases, with 18 bases spanning the gap. The germline V gene encodes CDR1 SGHNT and CDR2 YYREEE (reference sequence). CDR3 nucleotides: TGTGCCAGCAGCAAGCCGGGACAAACTCAATATGGCTACACCTTC. Protein: CASSKPGQTQYGYTF.

As to this clonotype: The junction and the germline gene differ at one end; a read error may be behind it. The gene calls are TRBV7-8 and TRBJ2-5; D remains ambiguous. The CDR3 covers 8 residues. CDR1 is SGHVS, CDR2 FQNEAQ, per germline. The CDR3 protein is CASSLNNF. In DNA form, the CDR3 reads TGTGCCAGCAGCCTAAATAACTTC.

This chain links TRBV24-1 with TRBJ1-2; D is ambiguous. Germline loops: CDR1 KGHDR, CDR2 SFDVKD. The CDR3 extends over 12 amino acids. Trimming removed 10 bases from V and 7 bases from J, with 15 bases in between. The CDR3 DNA follows: TGTGCCACGGCGAGCAGGACCGGTGGCTACACCTTC. Translated: CATASRTGGYTF.

The V call is TRBV20-1, the J call TRBJ2-1; 11 positions agree with TRBD2. Trimming at V came to 5 bases and at J to 5 bases, leaving 11 bases not matched to a gene. CDR1 and CDR2 (germline): DFQATT, SNEGSKA (reference sequence). This CDR3 has 16 amino acids. CDR3 bases: TGCAGTGCTGGCCCCACGGGACTAGCGGTAGACAATGAGCAGTTCTTC. It specifies CSAGPTGLAVDNEQFF.